This T cell receptor beta chain originates from a study of cytomegalovirus exposure and HLA in healthy donors. The study, taken as a whole, reports: An apparent linkage of common viral pathogens to several of the most significant clusters emerged in a later analysis. The study recorded around 160 TCR beta chains that were cytomegalovirus-associated.

This CDR3 comprises 17 residues. V lost 4 bases to trimming and J lost 0 bases; unmatched junction nucleotides: 7. Germline CDR1 and CDR2: LGHNA and YNFKEQ. On this clone: Its antigen is still unknown.

Every donor was a healthy person donating bone marrow. PCR amplification relied on 60 Vbeta primers (plus 13 Jbeta primers). TCRdb keeps only in-frame clones here, not all; method: immunoSEQ multiplex PCR. The table shows about 98,000 clones, with about 81% occurring only once. The J gene is TRBJ2-5, the V gene TRBV4-2; TRBD2 agrees at 11 bases. The sequencing input was PBMCs. The origin of this receptor is a man aged 18 to 35 in good health and CMV-seropositive. The CDR3 DNA reads TGTGCCAGCAGCCGCGCCACTAGCGGGGGTTACCAAGAGACCCAGTACTTC. Protein sequence: CASSRATSGGYQETQYF.